This passage covers 9 T cell receptor beta chains from one sample sequenced in a study of technical replicates of blood from a handful of donors. The method was immunoSEQ multiplex PCR; TCRdb's version includes in-frame clones alone and lacks a portion of them. The sample has about 76,000 clones; 94% are singletons. The material sequenced was T cells isolated from PBMCs. The receptors were gathered from a human donor in good health.

The genes are TRBV6-1 and TRBJ1-1, with no clear D. V was cut by 1 base and J by 6 bases, with 9 bases left in between. Per the germline V gene, CDR1 is MNHNS and CDR2 is SASEGT. The CDR3 is made up of 13 amino acids. CDR3 loop: CASSEGLLPEAFF. Here the CDR3 DNA reads TGTGCCAGCAGTGAAGGTCTCCTCCCTGAAGCTTTCTTT.

The gene calls are TRBV12-5 and TRBJ1-5, with D unresolved. CDR1 is LGHNT and CDR2 is FRNRAP in the germline V gene. Trimming left V 6 bases short and J 6 bases short, with 9 bases between. This CDR3 region has 12 residues. Here the CDR3 DNA reads TGTGCTAGTGGCCTCTCCAGTCAGCCCCAGCATTTT. Translation: CASGLSSQPQHF.

A remark on this clone: Other DNA sequences in this sample translate to the same CDR3. The chain recombines TRBV29-1 with TRBJ2-3; possibly TRBD2 for D (6 bases). Trimming left V 6 bases short and J 3 bases short, with 7 bases between. The CDR3 consists of 11 residues. In germline, CDR1 is SQVTM, CDR2 ANQGSEA. CDR3 sequence: CSVGGTDTQYF. Written as DNA, the CDR3 is TGCAGCGTCGGGGGTACAGATACGCAGTATTTT.

For the CDR3, the DNA is TGTGCCAGCAGCTACTCAGGGGAGACTACAGATACGCAGTATTTT. Translating gives CASSYSGETTDTQYF. V usage is TRBV7-3 and J usage is TRBJ2-3; maybe TRBD1 (6 bases). Per germline, CDR1 SGHTA and CDR2 FQGTGA. The CDR3 contains 15 residues. V lost 4 bases to trimming and J lost 3 bases, with 14 bases between them.

V is TRBV5-5 and J is TRBJ1-5; no reliable D call. The germline V gene encodes CDR1 SGHKS and CDR2 YYEKEE (reference sequence). This CDR3 region has 14 residues. Trimming removed 2 bases from V and 5 bases from J, with 11 bases in between. The CDR3 DNA reads TGTGCCAGCAGCTTTGAACAGTCCCATCAGCCCCAGCATTTT. As protein: CASSFEQSHQPQHF.

The chain recombines TRBV2 with TRBJ2-7; D is possibly TRBD2 (8 bases). The CDR3 runs 14 residues. V lost 9 bases, J lost 3 bases, and 18 bases lay in between. Germline V lookup: CDR1 SNHLY, CDR2 FYNNEI. In DNA, the CDR3 is TGTGCCAGTCAGGGGGGACTAGTTCTCTACGAGCAGTACTTC. Residues: CASQGGLVLYEQYF.

The chain links TRBV7-2 to TRBJ2-1, with 13 bases fitting TRBD2. This CDR3 region has 17 residues. Germline CDR1 SGHTA, CDR2 FQGNSA. V was clipped by 5 bases and J by 5 bases; unmatched bases: 9. The CDR3 DNA reads as TGTGCCAGCAGCCTCAGACTAGCGGGAGGCGTCCACAATGAGCAGTTCTTC. Translating it yields CASSLRLAGGVHNEQFF.

The CDR3 reads CASSLVAGAGTYEQYF. The CDR3 DNA follows: TGCGCCAGCAGCTTGGTTGCGGGCGCCGGCACCTACGAGCAGTACTTC. The chain recombines TRBV5-1 with TRBJ2-7; tentative D call: TRBD2 (5 bases). This CDR3 region has 16 residues. The germline gives CDR1 SGHRS, CDR2 YFSETQ. V lost 0 bases, J lost 2 bases, and 15 bases lay in between.

In DNA, the CDR3 is TGTGCCAGTAGTATTTTGGGAGGGGGGTTAGGGTCTGGAAACACCATATATTTT. Its protein product is CASSILGGGLGSGNTIYF. V usage is TRBV19 and J usage is TRBJ1-3, with D possibly matching TRBD1 (6 bases). Looked up from germline, CDR1 is LNHDA and CDR2 is SQIVND (reference sequence). The CDR3 is 18 amino acids. V was pared by 3 bases and J by 1 base, with 19 bases between. Full variable domain (rest looked up from reference TRBV19 and TRBJ1-3): DGGITQSPKYLFRKEGQNVTLSCEQNLNHDAMYWYRQDPGQGLRLIYYSQIVNDFQKGDIAEGYSVSREKKESFPLTVTSAQKNPTAFYLCASSILGGGLGSGNTIYFGEGSWLTVV.